These T cell receptor beta chains were read from a single sample in a study of OX40 agonist ivuxolimab in advanced cancers. Profiled with immunoSEQ multiplex PCR; TCRdb holds only in-frame clones, not every one. The profile shows some 41,000 clones, 85% to 90% of them singletons. The specimen was CD4+ or CD8+ T cells sorted from blood, collected in a trial of the OX40 agonist ivuxolimab. These receptors were taken from an adult with an advanced solid tumor such as melanoma, head and neck, liver or kidney cancer. The CDR3 runs from the conserved cysteine through the conserved F or W. A D gene is named only where the DNA matches it firmly. A row's size may be missing; if present it is once, few, many or a size class.

-	-	TRBV21-1	TRBJ1-2	TGTGCCAGCAGCCAAGCCCCGGTGCGCTACACCTTC	CASSQAPVRYTF
-	TRBD2	TRBV11-2	TRBJ2-2	TGTGCCAGCAGCTTAGCCCGTAGCGGGAGGGCCACCGGGGAGCTGTTTTTT	CASSLARSGRATGELFF
-	-	TRBV7-2	TRBJ2-3	TGTGCCAGCAGCTTAGCTAGGGTGGTAGATACGCAGTATTTT	CASSLARVVDTQYF
-	TRBD2	TRBV15	TRBJ2-1	TGTGCCACCAGCAGGGAACATCCTAGCGGGGGTGGAATAGTGGATGAGCAGTTCTTC	CATSREHPSGGGIVDEQFF
-	TRBD1	TRBV4-2	TRBJ1-6	TGTGCCAGCAGCCAAGATCTGGCCGGACAGGGAAATTCACCCCTCCACTTT	CASSQDLAGQGNSPLHF
-	-	TRBV5-5	TRBJ1-3	TGTGCCAGCAGCACCGGACCGCTCTCTGGAAACACCATATATTTT	CASSTGPLSGNTIYF
-	-	TRBV21-1	TRBJ1-2	TGTGCCAGCAGCAAAGGAAATAAAGTGGGGGGTGGGGACTATGGCTACACCTTC	CASSKGNKVGGGDYGYTF
-	TRBD1	TRBV28	TRBJ1-1	TGTGCCAGCAGTACGGGACAGGGGTACACTGAAGCTTTCTTT	CASSTGQGYTEAFF
-	-	TRBV29-1	TRBJ2-1	TGCAGCGTTGGGCTAGCGTCTAACAATGAGCAGTTCTTC	CSVGLASNNEQFF
-	-	TRBV27	TRBJ1-6	TGTGCCAGCAGTTTCTGGAGTGATTCACCCCTCCACTTT	CASSFWSDSPLHF
-	-	TRBV6-1	TRBJ1-1	TGTGCCAGCAAAGGTCGCCTGAACACTGAAGCTTTCTTT	CASKGRLNTEAFF
-	TRBD2	TRBV28	TRBJ2-1	TGTGCCAGCAGTTTGGTCCGGGAGGGGCAGTTCTTC	CASSLVREGQFF
-	TRBD1	TRBV6-5	TRBJ2-3	TGTGCCAGCAGTTACCGGGGACAGGGAACAGATACGCAGTATTTT	CASSYRGQGTDTQYF
-	TRBD1	TRBV27	TRBJ2-1	TGTGCCAGCAGTTGGACAGGGCCCGGTGAGCAGTTCTTC	CASSWTGPGEQFF
once	TRBD2	TRBV28	TRBJ2-7	TGTGCCAGCAGTACTAGCGGGAGGGCCTGGTACGAGCAGTACTTC	CASSTSGRAWYEQYF
-	-	TRBV2	TRBJ2-1	TGTGCCAGCAGTCCACGGTTTCTGGCGAGTAACAATGAGCAGTTCTTC	CASSPRFLASNNEQFF
-	-	TRBV30	TRBJ2-7	TGTGCCTGGAGTGTACGAGGGGTTGGAGGGTCCGAGCAGTACTTC	CAWSVRGVGGSEQYF